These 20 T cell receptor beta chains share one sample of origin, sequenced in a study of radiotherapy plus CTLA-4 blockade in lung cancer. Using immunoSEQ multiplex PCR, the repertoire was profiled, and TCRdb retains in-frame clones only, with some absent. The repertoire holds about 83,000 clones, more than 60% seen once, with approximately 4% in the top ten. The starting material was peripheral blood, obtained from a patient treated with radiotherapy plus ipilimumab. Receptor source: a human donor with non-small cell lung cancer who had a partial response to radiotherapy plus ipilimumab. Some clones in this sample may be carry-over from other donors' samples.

The chain's CDR3 is CASSDPGQGNNYGYTF. CDR3 DNA: TGTGCCAGCAGTGACCCGGGACAGGGGAATAACTATGGCTACACCTTC. The rearrangement links TRBV6-1 to TRBJ1-2; TRBD1 aligns across 10 bases. The trim removed 3 bases at V and 1 base at J, leaving 5 bases unmatched. The germline CDR1 and CDR2 sequences are MNHNS and SASEGT. CDR3 size: 16 residues.

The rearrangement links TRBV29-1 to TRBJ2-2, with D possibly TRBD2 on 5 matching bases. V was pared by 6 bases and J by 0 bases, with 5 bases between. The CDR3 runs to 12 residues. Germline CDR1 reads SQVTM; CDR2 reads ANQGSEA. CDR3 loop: CSVDSNTGELFF. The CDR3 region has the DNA TGCAGCGTGGACTCGAACACCGGGGAGCTGTTTTTT.

This CDR3 reads CASSRQGSNVLTF. The CDR3 coding sequence is TGTGCCAGCAGCAGACAGGGATCCAACGTCCTGACTTTC. The chain carries TRBV5-4 and TRBJ2-6, with 7 bases matching TRBD1. The CDR3 has 13 residues. Trimming took 4 bases from V and 8 from J; bases not matched to a gene: 3. Germline CDR1 and CDR2: SGHNT and YYREEE (reference sequence).

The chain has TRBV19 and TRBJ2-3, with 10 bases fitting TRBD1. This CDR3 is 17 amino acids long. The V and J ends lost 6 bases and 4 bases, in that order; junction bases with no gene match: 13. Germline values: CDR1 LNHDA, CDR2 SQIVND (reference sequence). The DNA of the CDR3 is TGTGCCAGTAGCATGGGACAGGGGATGATTATCGCAGATACGCAGTATTTT. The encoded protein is CASSMGQGMIIADTQYF.

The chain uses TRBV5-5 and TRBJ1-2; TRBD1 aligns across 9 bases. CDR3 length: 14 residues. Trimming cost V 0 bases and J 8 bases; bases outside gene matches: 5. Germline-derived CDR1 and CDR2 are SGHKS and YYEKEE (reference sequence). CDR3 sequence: CASSLETGGGGYTF. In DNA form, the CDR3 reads TGTGCCAGCAGCTTGGAGACAGGGGGAGGCGGCTACACCTTC.

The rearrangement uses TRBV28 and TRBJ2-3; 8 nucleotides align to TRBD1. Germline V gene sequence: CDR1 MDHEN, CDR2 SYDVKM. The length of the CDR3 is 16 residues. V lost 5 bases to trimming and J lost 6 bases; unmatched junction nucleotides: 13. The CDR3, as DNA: TGTGCCAGCAGTGTATCACTGACAGGGGTTTTGGATACGCAGTATTTT. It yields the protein CASSVSLTGVLDTQYF.

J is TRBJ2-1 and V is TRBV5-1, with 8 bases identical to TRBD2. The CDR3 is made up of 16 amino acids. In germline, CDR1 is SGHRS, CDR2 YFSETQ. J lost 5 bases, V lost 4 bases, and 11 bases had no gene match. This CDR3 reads CASSPPKGTSDNEQFF. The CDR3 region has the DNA TGCGCCAGCAGCCCCCCAAAAGGGACTAGTGACAATGAGCAGTTCTTC.

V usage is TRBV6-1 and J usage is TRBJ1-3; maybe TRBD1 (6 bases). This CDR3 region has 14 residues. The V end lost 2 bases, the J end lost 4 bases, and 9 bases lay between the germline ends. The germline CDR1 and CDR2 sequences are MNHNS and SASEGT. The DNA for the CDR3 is TGTGCCAGCAGTGAAAGGGGGTTAGGAAACACCATATATTTT. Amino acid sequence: CASSERGLGNTIYF.

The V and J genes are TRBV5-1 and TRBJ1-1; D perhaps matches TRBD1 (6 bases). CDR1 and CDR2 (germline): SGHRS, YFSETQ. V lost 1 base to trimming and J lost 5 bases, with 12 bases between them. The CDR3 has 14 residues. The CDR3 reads CASSLQGRNTEAFF. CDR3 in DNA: TGCGCCAGCAGCTTGCAGGGGCGTAATACTGAAGCTTTCTTT.

The CDR3 spells CASSFIPHGLYGYTF. CDR3 nucleotide sequence: TGTGCCAGCAGCTTTATCCCCCACGGTCTCTATGGCTACACCTTC. The V gene is TRBV12-1, the J gene TRBJ1-2. TRBV12-1 has pseudogene status. The CDR3 runs 15 residues.

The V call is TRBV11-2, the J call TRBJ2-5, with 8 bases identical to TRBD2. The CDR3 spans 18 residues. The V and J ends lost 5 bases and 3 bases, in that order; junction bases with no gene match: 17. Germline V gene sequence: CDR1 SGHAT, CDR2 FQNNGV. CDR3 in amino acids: CASSRGLAPPDAKETQYF. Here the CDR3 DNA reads TGTGCCAGCAGCCGAGGACTAGCACCCCCCGACGCCAAAGAGACCCAGTACTTC.

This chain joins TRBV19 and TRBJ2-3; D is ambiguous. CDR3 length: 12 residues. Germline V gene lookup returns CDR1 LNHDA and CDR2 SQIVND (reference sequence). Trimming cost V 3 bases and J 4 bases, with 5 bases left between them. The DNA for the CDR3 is TGTGCCAGTAGTATTCATGCAGATACGCAGTATTTT. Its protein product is CASSIHADTQYF.

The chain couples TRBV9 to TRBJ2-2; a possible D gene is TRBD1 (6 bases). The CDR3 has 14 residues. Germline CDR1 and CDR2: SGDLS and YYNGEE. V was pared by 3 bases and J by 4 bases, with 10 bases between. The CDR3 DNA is TGTGCCAGCAGCGCCGACAGGTCCACCGGGGAGCTGTTTTTT. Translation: CASSADRSTGELFF.

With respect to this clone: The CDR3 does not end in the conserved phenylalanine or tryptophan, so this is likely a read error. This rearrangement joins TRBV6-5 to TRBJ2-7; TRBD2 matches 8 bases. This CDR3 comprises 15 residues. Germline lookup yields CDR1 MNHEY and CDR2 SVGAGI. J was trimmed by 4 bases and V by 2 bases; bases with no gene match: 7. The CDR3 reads CASSYRLGLAYEQYL. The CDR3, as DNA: TGTGCCAGCAGTTACCGACTTGGACTAGCTTACGAGCAGTACCTC.

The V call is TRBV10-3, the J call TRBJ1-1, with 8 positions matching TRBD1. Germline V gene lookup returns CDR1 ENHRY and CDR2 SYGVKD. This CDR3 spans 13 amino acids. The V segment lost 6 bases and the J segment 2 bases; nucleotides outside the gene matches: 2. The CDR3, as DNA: TGTGCCATCAGGGACAGGGTTAACACTGAAGCTTTCTTT. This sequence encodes CAIRDRVNTEAFF.

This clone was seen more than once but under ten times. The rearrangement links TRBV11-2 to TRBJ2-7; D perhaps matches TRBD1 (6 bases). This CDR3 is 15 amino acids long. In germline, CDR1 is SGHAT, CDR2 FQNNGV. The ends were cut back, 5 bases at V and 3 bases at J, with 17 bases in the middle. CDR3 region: CASSRWGQSGYEQYF. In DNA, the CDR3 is TGTGCCAGCAGCCGATGGGGGCAGAGCGGCTACGAGCAGTACTTC.

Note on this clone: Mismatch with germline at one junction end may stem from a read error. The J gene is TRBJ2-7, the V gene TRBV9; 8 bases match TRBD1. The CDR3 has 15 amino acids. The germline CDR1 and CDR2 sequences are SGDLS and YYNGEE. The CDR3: CASSPRDRHSYEQCF. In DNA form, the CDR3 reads TGTGCCAGCAGCCCCCGGGACAGGCACTCCTACGAGCAGTGCTTC.

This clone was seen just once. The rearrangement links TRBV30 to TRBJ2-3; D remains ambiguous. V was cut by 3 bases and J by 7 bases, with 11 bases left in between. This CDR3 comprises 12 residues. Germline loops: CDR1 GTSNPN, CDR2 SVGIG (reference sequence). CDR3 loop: CAWSGVDYTQYF. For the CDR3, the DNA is TGTGCCTGGAGCGGTGTCGATTATACGCAGTATTTT. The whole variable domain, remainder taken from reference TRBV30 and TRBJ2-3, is SQTIHQWPATLVQPVGSPLSLECTVEGTSNPNLYWYRQAAGRGLQLLFYSVGIGQISSEVPQNLSASRPQDRQFILSSKKLLLSDSGFYLCAWSGVDYTQYFGPGTRLTVL.

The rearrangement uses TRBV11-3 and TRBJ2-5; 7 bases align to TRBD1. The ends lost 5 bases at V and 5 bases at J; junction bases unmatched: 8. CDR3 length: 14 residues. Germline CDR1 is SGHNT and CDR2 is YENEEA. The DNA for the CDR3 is TGTGCCAGCAGCCCCCGGACAGGCGGGGAGACCCAGTACTTC. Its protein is CASSPRTGGETQYF.

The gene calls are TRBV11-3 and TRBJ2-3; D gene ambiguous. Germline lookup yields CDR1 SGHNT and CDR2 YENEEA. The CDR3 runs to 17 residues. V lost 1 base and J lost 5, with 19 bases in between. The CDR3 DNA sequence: TGTGCCAGCAGCTTAGTAGGCGGTCGGCTAGGCAGAGATACGCAGTATTTT. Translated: CASSLVGGRLGRDTQYF. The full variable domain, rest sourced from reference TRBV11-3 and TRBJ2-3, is EAGVVQSPRYKIIEKKQPVAFWCNPISGHNTLYWYLQNLGQGPELLIRYENEEAVDDSQLPKDRFSAERLKGVDSTLKIQPAELGDSAVYLCASSLVGGRLGRDTQYFGPGTRLTVL.